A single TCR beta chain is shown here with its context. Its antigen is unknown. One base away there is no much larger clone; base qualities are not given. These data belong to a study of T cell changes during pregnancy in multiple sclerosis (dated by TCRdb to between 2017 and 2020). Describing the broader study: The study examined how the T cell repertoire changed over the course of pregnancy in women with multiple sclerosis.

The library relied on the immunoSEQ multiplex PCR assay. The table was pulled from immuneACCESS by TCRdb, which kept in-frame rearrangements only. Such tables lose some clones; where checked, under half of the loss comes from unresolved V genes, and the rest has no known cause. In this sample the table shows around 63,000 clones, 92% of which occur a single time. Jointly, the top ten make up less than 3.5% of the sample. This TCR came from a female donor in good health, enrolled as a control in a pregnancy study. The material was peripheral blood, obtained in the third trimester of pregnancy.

The DNA is TGTGCCAGCAGTCGAGCGGGAGAAGGAGAGCAGTTCTTC. This codes for CASSRAGEGEQFF. The rearranged segments are TRBV28 and TRBJ2-1; 8 central bases correspond to TRBD2. As encoded in the germline V gene, CDR1 is MDHEN while CDR2 is SYDVKM. V has 5 bases trimmed and J has 10 bases trimmed; junction bases matching no gene number 7. There are 13 amino acids in the CDR3, from cysteine to phenylalanine inclusive. The retained sequence is limited to the CDR3, 39 bases, with the frame set at the first base.